This TCR beta chain was retrieved from a study of post-analysis software for immune sequencing data. The TCR beta cDNA libraries contained unique molecular identifiers. MiXCR, run by TCRdb on the PCR reads, gives a single entry per CDR3 protein. The sample gives 750,000 to 950,000 distinct CDR3 sequences, roughly 58% of which show up once; approximately 4.5% is in the top ten. Sequenced: blood. The sequence was obtained from a girl aged 5 to 17 with multiple sclerosis.

The CDR3 is CASAPGSQETQYF. The CDR3, as DNA: TGCGCCAGTGCCCCGGGAAGCCAAGAGACCCAGTACTTC. The chain combines TRBV5-1 with TRBJ2-5; a weak D match, TRBD2 (5 bases). V lost 8 bases and J lost 1, with 12 bases in between. The CDR3 is made up of 13 amino acids. Germline CDR1 and CDR2: SGHRS and YFSETQ.